This T cell receptor (beta chain) was sequenced for a study of blood T cell repertoires in COVID-19. The method was immunoSEQ multiplex PCR; TCRdb's version includes in-frame clones alone and lacks a portion of them. In the table there are 110,000 to 150,000 clones, approximately 86% of which are singletons. CDR3 length equals 16 residues. The V gene's germline CDR1 is LNHNV and CDR2 YYDKDF (reference sequence). Trimming took 10 bases from V and 1 from J, leaving 23 bases between them. This rearrangement joins TRBV15 to TRBJ2-7; no firm D call. The source of this sequence is a human donor in a cohort sampled during active COVID-19. Sequencing was carried out using peripheral blood. CDR3 in amino acids: CANLTKTSPKSYEQYF. The CDR3 nucleotides read TGTGCCAACCTAACCAAGACATCGCCCAAGTCCTACGAGCAGTACTTC. The full variable domain, with the rest looked up from reference TRBV15 and TRBJ2-7, is DAMVIQNPRYQVTQFGKPVTLSCSQTLNHNVMYWYQQKSSQAPKLLFHYYDKDFNNEADTPDNFQSRRPNTSFCFLDIRSPGLGDTAMYLCANLTKTSPKSYEQYFGPGTRLTVT.